The sequence of this T cell receptor beta chain was determined in a study of cytomegalovirus exposure and HLA in healthy donors. General study points: Many donors carried some public TCRs, although rarity characterized most TCR sequences. Reportedly, cytomegalovirus status was diagnosed with high sensitivity and specificity. A list of approximately 160 TCR beta chains associated with cytomegalovirus was given.

This CDR3 comprises 17 residues. The V gene's germline CDR1 is ENHRY and CDR2 SYGVKD. Trimming removed 0 bases from V and 3 bases from J, with 15 bases in between. With regard to this clone: What it binds is not known.

Clones were read by immunoSEQ multiplex PCR, and TCRdb kept only the in-frame ones, dropping some. The sample carries 90,000 to 150,000 clones, around nine tenths recorded once. Separate from the roughly 720-subject first cohort was the roughly 120-subject validation cohort, to which the donors belonged. The TCR comes from a woman aged 18 to 35 in good health and CMV-seropositive. Sequenced: PBMCs. The chain joins TRBV10-3 to TRBJ2-1; TRBD2 is a possible D gene (6 bases). CDR3 nucleotide sequence: TGTGCCATCAGTGAGTCGGAAGCGGGTACCAACTACAATGAGCAGTTCTTC. Translating gives CAISESEAGTNYNEQFF.